This TCR beta chain was found in a study of shared clonotypes between healthy human individuals (TCRdb year 2020). Notes on the research overall: A few men and two women, aged 18 to 49 years, made up the cohort. For each donor, CD4 naive and CD4 memory were each run on three plates, CD8 naive on two plates, and CD8 memory on one plate. To estimate repertoire size and how much clonotype sharing occurs between individuals, the study deeply sequenced the blood TCR repertoires of five healthy adults. Different laboratories and diverse techniques were used to prepare libraries and sequence TCR repertoires, to increase sequencing depth and limit assay-specific biases. Between about 0.9 and 8.9 billion PBMCs per donor were obtained by leukapheresis. Broader findings and caveats from the paper: Based on pairwise subsampling, the degree of clonotype sharing among donors was expected to be affected by sequencing depth. About 5% of naive CD4, approximately 3.7% of naive CD8, 2.3% of memory CD4, and 0.4% of memory CD8 clonotypes were shared across several donors. Only blood was sampled, and tissue TCR repertoires likely differ from those in blood. Rarefaction of sorted-subset datasets indicated incomplete sequencing despite the large sequencing depth. Estimated clonotype richness was generally larger for naive than for memory subsets. Because the study included only a small number of donors, the genetic and exposure-history diversity represented was limited. Higher generation probabilities were observed for clonotypes shared by all four sorted-subset donors than for non-shared clonotypes.

Using the deep immunoSEQ assay, TCR CDR3 regions were amplified from genomic DNA by multiplex PCR. Extracted genomic DNA from each cell subset was distributed evenly across all wells of several immunoSEQ 96-well plates, and each plate was treated as a replicate. For sorted subsets, 150 to 200 ng genomic DNA, equal to some 30,000 T cell genomes, was loaded into each replicate PCR. The purified libraries were quantified using a Qubit 3.0 fluorometer, sized with a Bioanalyzer 2100, and then quantified again using the KAPA Library Quantification kit. A separate single-read 150-cycle Illumina NextSeq 550 flow cell was used to sequence each immunoSEQ 96-well plate. The original pipeline was this. The immunoSEQ output contained only junctional sequences without quality scores, so filtering could not match that applied to full-length reads. Sequences were annotated with PyIR, a Python wrapper for IgBLAST v1.9, and V/J genes and CDR3 were assigned using IMGT germline references. Reads with weak V/J assignments (E-value above 1e-6), missing CDR3, stop codons, out-of-frame junctions, or ambiguous translated residues were removed. V3J clonotypes were defined as sequences sharing an identical inferred V gene, J gene, and CDR3 amino acid sequence. To compute the percentage overlap between repertoires, the number of shared unique clonotypes was divided by the size of the smaller repertoire. RTK rarefaction, the Chao1 estimator, and Recon v2.1 estimates of unobserved clonotypes were used to assess repertoire richness. OLGA was used to compute generation probabilities for all TCRbeta clonotypes that the gDNA method yielded from a handful of donors. TCRdb provides this immuneACCESS table in a form limited to in-frame rearrangements. Some clones are lacking; in checked studies, under half of them reflect an unresolved V gene, and why the rest are absent is not known. V and J calls and clone size are given by that table; D and trimming were obtained from the DNA. The sample table holds 2 million to 2.5 million clones, of which 90% to 96% were seen once. Jointly, the top ten make up approximately 0.13% of the sample.

This clone came up once. Its cognate antigen has yet to be identified. Base qualities are missing; no much larger clone stands one base away. Trimming at the junction amounts to 1 base on V and 5 bases on J, and the germline ends lie 19 bases apart. Inclusive of the bounding cysteine and phenylalanine, the CDR3 is 17 residues long. Solely the CDR3 DNA is kept, with 51 bases framed from the first base. The germline V gene sets CDR1 to SGHRS and CDR2 to YFSETQ. The donors were healthy, HIV-negative adults with no recently reported acute infections or vaccinations. Every donor was a Caucasian adult residing in Nashville, Tennessee, USA. Magnetic negative selection was used to enrich CD4+ T cells, after which naive cells were positively selected on CD45RA and the negative fraction became the memory subset. After blood collection by leukapheresis, PBMCs were isolated using Ficoll-Histopaque density gradient centrifugation and then cryopreserved in the vapor phase of liquid nitrogen. Analytical flow cytometry was used to check the purity and quantity of each magnetically sorted T cell population. Each sorted fraction had its genomic DNA isolated and then quantified by UV absorbance on a Nanodrop 2000c.

Sample: naive CD4+ T cells sorted from blood. The cell subset or site tag for this specimen amounts to: CD45RA+ positively selected. This TCR came from a man younger than 35 in good health. The chain is assembled from TRBV5-1 and TRBJ2-1; the best D guess is TRBD1, with 6 bases matching. DNA sequence: TGCGCCAGCAGCTTGAGGGTCGGGCAGGGGTACCACAATGAGCAGTTCTTC. Translated, it reads CASSLRVGQGYHNEQFF. With the rest looked up from the reference TRBV5-1 and TRBJ2-1 genes rather than sequenced, the full variable domain is KAGVTQTPRYLIKTRGQQVTLSCSPISGHRSVSWYQQTPGQGLQFLFEYFSETQRNKGNFPGRFSGRQFSNSRSEMNVSTLELGDSALYLCASSLRVGQGYHNEQFFGPGTRLTVL.